A single sample gave rise to the 5 T cell receptor beta chains below, sequenced in a study of tumor and adjacent non-tumor tissue in lung cancer. The library came from three nested PCR rounds adapted from ARM-PCR protocols. A single record per CDR3 protein comes from TCRdb applying MiXCR to the multiplex PCR reads. Among about 200,000 distinct CDR3 sequences, around 70% were seen once, and the ten largest hold approximately 25%. No cell sorting was done before RNA was extracted from the tissue. Material for sequencing was lung tumor tissue. These receptors were collected from a man in his fifties or sixties with non-small cell lung cancer.

The V call is TRBV20-1, the J call TRBJ1-2; no clear D gene. The CDR3 runs 14 residues. Germline assignment: CDR1 DFQATT and CDR2 SNEGSKA (reference sequence). CDR3 sequence: CIVTDRRWGYGYTF. The CDR3 nucleotides read TGCATTGTTACCGATAGAAGGTGGGGCTATGGCTACACCTTC.

This chain joins TRBV20-1 and TRBJ2-3; tentatively, D is TRBD2 (6 bases). V lost 1 base and J 4 bases, leaving 15 bases between the germline ends. The CDR3 is 15 residues long. The germline V gene has CDR1 DFQATT and CDR2 SNEGSKA (reference sequence). The CDR3 protein is CSARGAGMRADTQYF. The CDR3 DNA reads TGCAGTGCTAGAGGAGCGGGTATGCGAGCAGATACGCAGTATTTT.

In regard to this clonotype: An end of the junction does not agree with germline; a read error may underlie this. The chain employs TRBV4-3 and TRBJ2-3, with D tentatively TRBD1 (5 bases). Germline V gene data show CDR1 as LGHNA and CDR2 as YSLEER. The CDR3 sequence is 16 residues long. The CDR3 loop is CASSQDRTRSRDTQYF. The CDR3 nucleotides read TGCGCCAGCAGCCAAGATAGGACACGAAGCAGAGATACGCAGTATTTT.

For this clonotype: An end of the junction does not agree with germline; a read error may underlie this. The CDR3 nucleotides read TGTGCCAGCAATTTAAACAGAGGAGGGACCCAGTACTTC. It encodes CASNLNRGGTQYF. The chain recombines TRBV12-3 or TRBV12-4 with TRBJ2-5, with a weak D call TRBD2 (5 bases). The length of the CDR3 is 13 residues.

This chain links TRBV6-5 with TRBJ1-1, with D maybe TRBD1 (5 bases). CDR3 length: 18 residues. Germline CDR1 MNHEY, CDR2 SVGAGI. Trimming shortened V by 4 bases and J by 5 bases, and 26 bases separated the two germline ends. CDR3 in amino acids: CASSFTRIIRVANTEAFF. Written as DNA, the CDR3 is TGTGCCAGCAGTTTTACACGCATTATCAGGGTGGCGAATACTGAAGCTTTCTTT.